A single sample gave rise to the 6 T cell receptor beta chains below, sequenced in a study of blood T cells in healthy people across ages. Together with a sample-barcoded 5' primer, a J-beta primer mix was included in a second PCR lasting roughly 6 to 12 cycles. MiXCR, applied by TCRdb to the 5' RACE reads, yields one record per CDR3 protein. The sample lists approximately 1.5 million distinct CDR3 sequences; approximately 42% were seen once. Sample: blood. These receptors originate from a young woman in good health.

Note on this clonotype: A much larger clone lies a single base off, so this may be a read error. V gene TRBV2 combines with J gene TRBJ2-5; possible D gene TRBD2, 6 bases. V was shortened by 3 bases and J by 11 bases, with 22 bases between the two germline ends. Germline-derived CDR1 and CDR2 are SNHLY and FYNNEI. The CDR3 is 15 amino acids. CDR3 in amino acids: CASSETRGARNEQYF. The CDR3 DNA reads as TGTGCCAGCAGTGAGACTAGAGGAGCAAGGAATGAGCAGTACTTC.

V gene TRBV6-2 or TRBV6-3 combines with J gene TRBJ2-2; TRBD2 might be the D (5 bases). This CDR3 has 17 residues. Per germline, CDR1 MNHEY and CDR2 SVGEGT. The V and J ends lost 1 base and 6 bases respectively, with 18 bases between them. The CDR3 is CASSYFWTDLRAGELFF. CDR3 coding DNA: TGTGCCAGCAGTTACTTCTGGACTGACCTAAGGGCCGGGGAGCTGTTTTTT.

This clonotype was detected only once. V usage is TRBV7-2 and J usage is TRBJ1-2; D perhaps matches TRBD1 (5 bases). Germline CDR1 reads SGHTA; CDR2 reads FQGNSA. The CDR3 runs 15 residues. V was cut by 6 bases and J by 4 bases, with 18 bases left in between. The DNA of the CDR3 is TGTGCCAGCAGGCCTGACAGACTCCAACCCTATGGCTACACCTTC. Translated, it gives CASRPDRLQPYGYTF.

In DNA, the CDR3 is TGTGCCAGCAGTTTGGTGAGCGGGAGGAGCTCCTACGAGCAGTACTTC. It codes for CASSLVSGRSSYEQYF. This chain joins TRBV28 and TRBJ2-7; the match to TRBD2 covers 9 bases. The CDR3 extends over 16 amino acids. Trimming removed 3 bases from V and 0 bases from J; junction bases left unmatched: 6. Germline V gene lookup returns CDR1 MDHEN and CDR2 SYDVKM.

The table lists this clonotype with many counts. The V call is TRBV20-1, the J call TRBJ2-5; TRBD1 aligns across 7 bases. Per the germline V gene, CDR1 is DFQATT and CDR2 is SNEGSKA (reference sequence). This CDR3 is built from 17 residues. Trimming removed 2 bases from V and 0 bases from J; junction bases left unmatched: 12. The CDR3 DNA reads TGCAGTGCTAGATCTTTCATCCCGGGACAGTACCAAGAGACCCAGTACTTC. It is translated as CSARSFIPGQYQETQYF.

The rearrangement links TRBV4-3 to TRBJ2-2; 7 bases are a match to TRBD1. The germline CDR1 and CDR2 sequences are LGHNA and YSLEER. Trimming at V came to 3 bases and at J to 1 base, leaving 2 bases not matched to a gene. The CDR3 extends over 15 amino acids. The CDR3 protein is CASSQYRGNTGELFF. CDR3 DNA: TGCGCCAGCAGCCAGTACAGGGGGAACACCGGGGAGCTGTTTTTT.